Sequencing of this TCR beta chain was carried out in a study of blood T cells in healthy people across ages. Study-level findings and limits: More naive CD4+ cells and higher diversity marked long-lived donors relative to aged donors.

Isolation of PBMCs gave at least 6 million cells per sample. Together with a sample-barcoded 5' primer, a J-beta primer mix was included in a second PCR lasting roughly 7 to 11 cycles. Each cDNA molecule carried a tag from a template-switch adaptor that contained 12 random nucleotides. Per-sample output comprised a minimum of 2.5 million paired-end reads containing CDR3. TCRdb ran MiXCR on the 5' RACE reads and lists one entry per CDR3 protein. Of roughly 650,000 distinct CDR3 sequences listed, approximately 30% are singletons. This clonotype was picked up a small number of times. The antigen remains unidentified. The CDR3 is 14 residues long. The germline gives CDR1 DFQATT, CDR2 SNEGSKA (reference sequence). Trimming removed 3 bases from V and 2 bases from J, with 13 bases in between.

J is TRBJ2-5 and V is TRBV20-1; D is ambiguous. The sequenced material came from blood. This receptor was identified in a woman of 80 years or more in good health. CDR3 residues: CSASWYRPQETQYF. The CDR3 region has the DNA TGCAGTGCTAGTTGGTATAGACCACAAGAGACCCAGTACTTC.